This TCR beta chain emerged from a study of T-cell reconstitution after alpha-beta-depleted transplantation in children. Study outcomes and limitations: Diversity of TCRbeta at day 60 was high in some patients, arising from surviving recipient T cells and thymic progenitors.

The germline gives CDR1 LGHNA, CDR2 YNFKEQ. The junction had 8 bases not matched to a gene; V was cut back by 4 bases and J by 4 bases. The CDR3 has 16 amino acids. This clonotype was counted many times. The antigen remains undetermined. Preparation of the TCRbeta library used unique molecular identifiers. MiXCR, applied by TCRdb to the PCR reads, yields one record per CDR3 protein. The sample carries about 200,000 distinct CDR3 sequences, around 5.9% recorded once. The V call is TRBV4-2, the J call TRBJ2-1; 9 nucleotides align to TRBD1. The source of this sequence is a girl under three years old with combined immunodeficiency, due to receive a stem cell transplant. The source was PBMCs, collected before TCRalphabeta/CD19-depleted stem cell transplant. The CDR3 nucleotides read TGTGCCAGCAGCCGGAACATCGGGACAGGGTACAATGAGCAGTTCTTC. Protein sequence: CASSRNIGTGYNEQFF.